This T cell receptor beta chain was profiled in a study of blood T cell repertoires in COVID-19. As for the study in general: Some COVID-19 samples were acute and others convalescent; all came from the United States, Italy and Spain.

Data came from immunoSEQ multiplex PCR; TCRdb stores just in-frame clones and leaves some out. The table lists about 140,000 clones, 79% of them singletons. V dropped 1 base and J dropped 7 bases, with 8 bases sitting between them. CDR1 SGHVS and CDR2 FQNEAQ come from the germline V gene. The CDR3 consists of 14 residues. The TCR originated in a man aged 55 to 70 with acute or convalescent COVID-19. Sequenced material: peripheral blood. The rearrangement uses TRBV7-8 and TRBJ1-6; tentative D call: TRBD1 (5 bases). CDR3: CASSLGQSNSPLHF. The CDR3 DNA sequence: TGTGCCAGCAGCTTAGGACAGTCGAATTCACCCCTCCACTTT.